This entry describes one T cell receptor beta chain. What it binds is unknown. Researchers defined stable Graves' hyperthyroidism as no ophthalmopathy progression within 18 months. The source material, RNA transcripts, was used to amplify TCR beta CDR3 regions. The HTBI primer set drove a first-round RT-PCR of the TCR CDR3. One entry per CDR3 protein results from TCRdb running MiXCR on the multiplex PCR reads. Of about 350,000 distinct CDR3 sequences listed, about 15% are singletons. This record belongs to a study of T cells in Graves' hyperthyroidism and ophthalmopathy. About the study: Peripheral blood was taken when the disease was first diagnosed, before any treatment began. Broader study findings: Peripheral blood also featured most of the thyroid clonotypes expanded above 0.001. The model anticipated ophthalmopathy a median around 6 months pre-onset.

Germline lookup yields CDR1 MDHEN and CDR2 SYDVKM. The V gene lost 4 bases and the J gene lost 4 bases, with 10 bases spanning the gap. The CDR3 is 13 amino acids. The rearrangement uses TRBV28 and TRBJ1-1, with D uncertain. Sequences were obtained from blood. The clonotype was recovered from a woman aged 25 to 39 with Graves' hyperthyroidism. The CDR3 is CASSSVRVTEAFF. CDR3 coding DNA: TGTGCCAGCAGTTCAGTGAGGGTCACTGAAGCTTTCTTT.